The TCR beta chain described here comes from a study of identical twins. Broader study findings: Within twin pairs, the out-of-frame alpha sequences they shared showed excess low generation probability. It was possible that invariant MAIT and iNKT cells partly confounded the zero-insertion analyses.

This clonotype showed up just a few times. No antigen is known for it. The germline V gene has CDR1 MNHNS and CDR2 SASEGT. The V and J ends lost 6 bases and 8 bases respectively, with 25 bases between them. The CDR3 length is 16 residues. Healthy Caucasians made up all donors. It was template switching that added a universal primer site, and there were unique molecular identifiers on the cDNA. TCRdb passed the 5' RACE reads through MiXCR, listing each CDR3 protein once. The sample includes 690,000 or so distinct CDR3 sequences, under 9% of them seen just once. This sample was also put to use in a study of yellow fever vaccine responses in identical twins.

The specimen sequenced was PBMCs. The source of this sequence is a woman younger than 30 in good health. J is TRBJ2-5 and V is TRBV6-1; D not resolved. The CDR3, as DNA: TGTGCCAGCAGGCCCCACGGGCTTTTCGCGGAGATCACCCAGTACTTC. It codes for CASRPHGLFAEITQYF.